This entry features one T cell receptor (delta chain) sequence. What this receptor recognizes is not known. Given a far larger clone just one base away, this is likely a sequencing read error. This specimen includes other DNA sequences encoding the same CDR3. The data belong to a study of delta chains in infants with herpesvirus infections (dated by TCRdb to the early 2020s). A note on the overall study: A Ugandan infant birth cohort was prospectively followed from birth to characterize gammadelta T cell responses to primary cytomegalovirus (CMV) infection. By approximate age, the infant blood samples fell into groups of 1.5, 4, 8 and 12 months. From PBMC, gammadelta TCRs were sequenced for around 19 CMV-infected infants (one congenitally infected) and roughly 8 CMV-uninfected infants who had sufficient sample available. Belgian fetal and cord blood gammadelta TCR data that had been published previously were included solely for comparison and were not produced in this cohort. In infants who were infected with CMV after birth, the study searched for a public fetal Vdelta1/Vgamma8 gammadelta TCR clonotype.

Overall results and qualifications from the work: A small sample size and the lack of race- or environment-matched controls were noted by the authors, because CMV is acquired by nearly all Ugandans before adulthood. The public Vdelta1 clonotype appeared in 4 of 18 CMV-infected infants: three infected postnatally before 120 days of age, plus the congenitally infected infant. In CMV-uninfected infants, the public clonotype might still be present but below the detection limit. The public clonotype was detected only at the first time point after infection and was not found in uninfected infants or in infants infected after 120 days. The frequency of the public clonotype among Vdelta1 cells appeared to be inversely correlated with age at infection and fell quickly, apparently not lasting beyond roughly two months.

The library was prepared using RT-PCR. To generate TCR cDNA, RNA from PBMC was reverse transcribed using SuperScript II together with primers specific for the gamma chain and the delta chain. Purification of cDNA was performed with AMPure XP beads, after which the cDNA was amplified and indexed with Illumina adapters by means of the Nextera XT Index Kit. gammadelta TCR libraries were sequenced on an Illumina MiSeq with a V2 300-cycle kit. In the authors' own workflow: Using MiXCR v2.1.12, CDR3 sequences were assembled, and reads were mapped onto D, J and V genes obtained from GenBank. Repertoire analyses of the CDR3 clonotypes were performed with VDJtools v1.2.1. TCRdb called clones anew from the public reads via CATT; matching DNA rows were later pooled. These V and J calls originate from TCRdb's pipeline instead of the authors' own analysis. The sample has approximately 890 delta-chain clones on record, roughly 35% of them singletons. Around 13% of the sample belongs to the ten largest clones.

The CDR3 spans 23 residues, from the cysteine through the phenylalanine. The only DNA kept is the CDR3, 69 bases in frame from the first base. CDR1 TSWWSYY and CDR2 QGS were looked up in the germline V gene. V ends up 4 bases short and J 1 base short, with an unmatched junction base count of 25. Pregnant women receiving prenatal care in Kampala, Uganda, were recruited, and the infants of these women were enrolled, with documentation of maternal HIV status required. Home visits to families took place weekly, and collection of infant clinical information, oral swabs and peripheral blood began at 6 weeks of age and was repeated every 4 months after that. Blood was collected in heparin tubes, and PBMC were isolated by Ficoll-Paque density gradient centrifugation and cryopreserved.

This sequence originates from a human donor who was a Ugandan infant, either HIV-exposed or HIV-unexposed (not recorded which). The specimen was peripheral blood, collected at time point 1 of longitudinal follow-up. Rearrangement joined TRDV1 to TRDJ2; 9 central bases correspond to TRDD2. The CDR3 region has the sequence CALGAVAFLRGDYKPFLTAQLFF. The bases are TGTGCTCTTGGGGCAGTGGCCTTCCTACGTGGGGATTATAAGCCATTTTTGACAGCACAACTCTTCTTT.